One sample yielded the 5 T cell receptor beta chains listed below, sequenced in a study of T cell responses to AZD1222 COVID-19 vaccine. Assay: immunoSEQ multiplex PCR; the TCRdb copy retains only in-frame clones and omits some. Of over 150,000 clones in the sample, approximately 87% were seen once. Specimen: peripheral blood, collected on day 0 of MenACWY control vaccination. The receptors here all came from an adult in good health.

This chain links TRBV4-3 with TRBJ2-3; TRBD2 is a possible D gene (5 bases). V lost 1 base, J lost 0 bases, and 11 bases lay in between. Germline CDR1 LGHNA, CDR2 YSLEER. The CDR3 has 16 amino acids. The CDR3 loop is CASSQAVRTSTDTQYF. The CDR3 nucleotides are TGCGCCAGCAGCCAAGCTGTGCGGACTAGCACAGATACGCAGTATTTT.

The chain couples TRBV6-5 to TRBJ2-3, with 8 bases identical to TRBD2. This CDR3 contains 13 residues. V was pared by 7 bases and J by 5 bases, with 5 bases of the junction left unmatched. Germline V gives CDR1 MNHEY, CDR2 SVGAGI. The CDR3 sequence: CASMSGGVDTQYF. CDR3 nucleotide sequence: TGTGCCAGCATGAGCGGGGGAGTAGATACGCAGTATTTT.

V is TRBV5-1 and J is TRBJ2-2; TRBD1 is a possible D gene (6 bases). The germline CDR1 and CDR2 sequences are SGHRS and YFSETQ. CDR3 size: 16 residues. V lost 2 bases and J 0 bases, leaving 11 bases between the germline ends. CDR3 nucleotides: TGCGCCAGCAGCTTTCGGACAGTAACGAACACCGGGGAGCTGTTTTTT. It codes for CASSFRTVTNTGELFF.

This clone was seen a few times. The rearrangement uses TRBV7-6 and TRBJ1-1; 10 bases are a match to TRBD1. With V trimmed by 5 bases and J by 4 bases, 7 bases remained unmatched. The CDR3 has 15 amino acids. Germline CDR1 reads SGHVS; CDR2 reads FNYEAQ. CDR3 DNA sequence: TGTGCCAGCAGCCCAGGACAGGGGGTTGGCACTGAAGCTTTCTTT. This sequence encodes CASSPGQGVGTEAFF. The complete variable domain, with remaining parts taken from reference TRBV7-6 and TRBJ1-1, reads GAGVSQSPRYKVTKRGQDVALRCDPISGHVSLYWYRQALGQGPEFLTYFNYEAQQDKSGLPNDRFSAERPEGSISTLTIQRTEQRDSAMYRCASSPGQGVGTEAFFGQGTRLTVV.

The gene calls are TRBV15 and TRBJ1-5; D is undetermined. This CDR3 is built from 14 residues. Germline CDR1 is LNHNV and CDR2 is YYDKDF (reference sequence). V lost 1 base to trimming and J lost 4 bases, with 8 bases between them. The CDR3 reads CATSRVGRNQPQHF. CDR3 nucleotides: TGTGCCACCAGCAGAGTGGGAAGGAATCAGCCCCAGCATTTT. Filled out from reference TRBV15 and TRBJ1-5, the complete variable domain reads DAMVIQNPRYQVTQFGKPVTLSCSQTLNHNVMYWYQQKSSQAPKLLFHYYDKDFNNEADTPDNFQSRRPNTSFCFLDIRSPGLGDTAMYLCATSRVGRNQPQHFGDGTRLSIL.